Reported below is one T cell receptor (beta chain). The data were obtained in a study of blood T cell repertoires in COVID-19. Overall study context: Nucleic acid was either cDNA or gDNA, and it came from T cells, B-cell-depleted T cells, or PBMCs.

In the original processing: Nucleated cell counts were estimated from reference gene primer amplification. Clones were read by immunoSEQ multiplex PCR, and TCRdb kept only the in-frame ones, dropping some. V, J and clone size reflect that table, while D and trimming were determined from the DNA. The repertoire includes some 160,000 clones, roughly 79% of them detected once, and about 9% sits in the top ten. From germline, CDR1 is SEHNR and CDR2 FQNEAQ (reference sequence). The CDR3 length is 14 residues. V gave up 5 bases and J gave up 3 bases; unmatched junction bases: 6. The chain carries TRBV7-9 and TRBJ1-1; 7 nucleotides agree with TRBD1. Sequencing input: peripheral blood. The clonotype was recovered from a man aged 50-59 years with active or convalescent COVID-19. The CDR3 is CASSLQGTDTEAFF. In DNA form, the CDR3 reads TGTGCCAGCAGCCTACAGGGGACGGACACTGAAGCTTTCTTT.